A selection of T cell receptor beta chains follows, all from one sample in a study of read filtering for tumor transcriptome and immune sequencing. A single record per CDR3 protein comes from TCRdb applying MiXCR to the reads. The sample holds 50,000 to 65,000 distinct CDR3 sequences, approximately 18% seen once. Specimen: a population of CD138-negative cells sorted from bone marrow. All receptors derive from a donor over 35 with multiple myeloma. CDR3s include the opening cysteine and the closing phenylalanine or tryptophan. Fields, in order: D gene, J gene, clone size, V gene, CDR3 DNA, CDR3 protein. The D gene is left open where the match is weak. Not all rows give a size; the values are once, few, many and, for expanded clones, a class.

. | TRBJ2-3 | . | TRBV27 | TGTGCCCGCACAGTAACCACTAGCACAGATACGCAGTATTTT | CARTVTTSTDTQYF
TRBD1 | TRBJ2-2 | many | TRBV4-1 | TGCGCCAGCAGCCGGGGGACAGGACAGAACACCGGGGAGCTGTTTTTT | CASSRGTGQNTGELFF
. | TRBJ2-5 | many | TRBV21-1 | TGTGCCAGCAGCATAGGACGAAAGGAGACCCAGTACTTC | CASSIGRKETQYF
. | TRBJ2-1 | many | TRBV19 | TGTGCCAGTAGTATTTCGGCAGCCACATACAATGAGCAGTTCTTC | CASSISAATYNEQFF
. | TRBJ1-5 | . | TRBV2 | TGTGCCAGCAGTGAAGATGGTACTAATCAGCCCCAGCATTTT | CASSEDGTNQPQHF
TRBD1 | TRBJ2-5 | many | TRBV2 | TGTGCCAGCAGTGCCTCCGGGACAGGGGATGAGACCCAGTACTTC | CASSASGTGDETQYF
TRBD2 | TRBJ2-7 | many | TRBV28 | TGTGCCAGCAGCCTAGCGGTCTACGAGCAGTACTTC | CASSLAVYEQYF
. | TRBJ2-1 | many | TRBV6-2/TRBV6-3 | TGTGCCAGCAGTTACTCCCTGAATGAGCAGTTCTTC | CASSYSLNEQFF
. | TRBJ2-1 | many | TRBV7-9 | TGTGCCAGCAGCTTCGGACAGAGCTCCTACAATGAGCAGTTCTTC | CASSFGQSSYNEQFF
. | TRBJ1-6 | medium-sized | TRBV2 | TGTGCCAGCTGGTTTTCCGTTAATTCACCCCTCCACTTT | CASWFSVNSPLHF
. | TRBJ2-5 | many | TRBV10-2 | TGCGCCAGCAGGCCTGGTCAAGAGGGAGAGACCCAGTACTTC | CASRPGQEGETQYF
. | TRBJ2-2 | many | TRBV11-2 | TGTGCCAGCAGCTTAACGACACCTTCGAGCACCGGGGAGCTGTTTTTT | CASSLTTPSSTGELFF
TRBD1 | TRBJ2-1 | many | TRBV29-1 | TGCAGCGTTGCTGGACAGGTTAACAATGAGCAGTTCTTC | CSVAGQVNNEQFF
TRBD2 | TRBJ2-3 | . | TRBV2 | TGTGCCAGCTTAGGACTAGCGAGAGATACGCAGTATTTT | CASLGLARDTQYF
TRBD1 | TRBJ2-2 | many | TRBV7-6 | TGTGCCAGCAATCCAGGGGGAACGCCCTTTAGCGGGGAGCTGTTTTTT | CASNPGGTPFSGELFF
TRBD1 | TRBJ2-7 | many | TRBV7-6 | TGTGCCAGCAGCAACCGACAGGGGCCCTACGAGCAGTACTTC | CASSNRQGPYEQYF
TRBD2 | TRBJ2-3 | many | TRBV7-9 | TGTGCCAGCAGCTTAGGGACTAGCGGGAGTGATACGCAGTATTTT | CASSLGTSGSDTQYF
TRBD1 | TRBJ1-1 | . | TRBV7-9 | TGTGCCAGCAGCCCGTTGGACAGGGGGCGGTACACTGAAGCTTTCTTT | CASSPLDRGRYTEAFF
TRBD1 | TRBJ2-2 | many | TRBV7-9 | TGTGCCAGCAGCCAGGGGGCGCATAACACCGGGGAGCTGTTTTTT | CASSQGAHNTGELFF
TRBD2 | TRBJ2-1 | many | TRBV28 | TGTGCCAGCAGCCCGACTAGCGACTACAATGAGCAGTTCTTC | CASSPTSDYNEQFF
TRBD2 | TRBJ2-5 | few | TRBV6-1 | TGTGCCAGCAGTGAATTAGCGGGGGGGCCCCAAGAGACCCAGTACTTC | CASSELAGGPQETQYF
TRBD2 | TRBJ2-1 | medium-sized | TRBV6-1 | TGTGCCAGCAGTCGATTAGCGGGAGGAGGTGGCAATGAGCAGTTCTTC | CASSRLAGGGGNEQFF
. | TRBJ2-1 | many | TRBV7-3 | TGTGCCAGCAGCTTAAACGGTCCGGGGGAGCAGTTCTTC | CASSLNGPGEQFF
. | TRBJ2-5 | many | TRBV7-2 | TGTGCCAGCAGCTTCGTAAAGCAAGAGACCCAGTACTTC | CASSFVKQETQYF
. | TRBJ2-7 | . | TRBV20-1 | TGCAGTGCTAGCCTCAGGGGATACGAGCAGTACTTC | CSASLRGYEQYF
TRBD2 | TRBJ2-7 | many | TRBV13 | TGTGCCAGCAGCCCCCAGCGGGGTACGTTCTACGAGCAGTACTTC | CASSPQRGTFYEQYF
. | TRBJ1-3 | few | TRBV3-1 | TGTGCCAGCAGCCAACGTTCCCCCTCTGGAAACACCATATATTTT | CASSQRSPSGNTIYF
. | TRBJ2-1 | . | TRBV19 | TGTGCCAGTAGTGTGTCAGGAAATGAGCAGTTCTTC | CASSVSGNEQFF
TRBD1 | TRBJ1-6 | . | TRBV12-3/TRBV12-4 | TGTGCCAGCAGTGGAGGGACAGGGAATAATTCACCCCTCCACTTT | CASSGGTGNNSPLHF
TRBD1 | TRBJ2-5 | many | TRBV5-1 | TGCGCCAGCAGCCGAAACCCTGGACAGGGAGGAGAGACCCAGTACTTC | CASSRNPGQGGETQYF
TRBD1 | TRBJ2-6 | many | TRBV20-1 | TGCAGTGGAGGGATGGGACAGGGCACCTCTGGGGCCAACGTCCTGACTTTC | CSGGMGQGTSGANVLTF
. | TRBJ1-1 | many | TRBV29-1 | TGCAGCGCGACCAGAGTCCAGAACACTGAAGCTTTCTTT | CSATRVQNTEAFF
. | TRBJ1-1 | many | TRBV18 | TGTGCCAGCTCACCCCCCTGGGGGCGGAACACTGAAGCTTTCTTT | CASSPPWGRNTEAFF
. | TRBJ1-6 | many | TRBV28 | TGTGCCAGCAGTTCCCTAGGTTCACCCCTCCACTTT | CASSSLGSPLHF
. | TRBJ1-1 | many | TRBV11-2 | TGTGCCAGCAGCTTAGAAGGCAGGGTGGGGACTGAAGCTTTCTTT | CASSLEGRVGTEAFF
TRBD2 | TRBJ2-7 | many | TRBV4-1 | TGCGCCAGCAGCCAAGGACTAGCGAGCTCCTACGAGCAGTACTTC | CASSQGLASSYEQYF
TRBD1 | TRBJ1-5 | few | TRBV12-3/TRBV12-4 | TGTGCCAGCAGTTGGAGGACAGGGGTCGATCAGCCCCAGCATTTT | CASSWRTGVDQPQHF
TRBD1 | TRBJ1-4 | many | TRBV20-1 | TGCAGTGCTCGTCCCGGGACAGGGGCGCCTAATGAAAAACTGTTTTTT | CSARPGTGAPNEKLFF
TRBD2 | TRBJ2-5 | many | TRBV5-1 | TGCGCCAGCAGCTTCGATAGCGGGAGACGGGAGACCCAGTACTTC | CASSFDSGRRETQYF
. | TRBJ1-6 | . | TRBV28 | TGTGCCGGCAGTTTCATCCTATCGGTGGGTTCCTATAATTCACCCCTCCACTTT | CAGSFILSVGSYNSPLHF
. | TRBJ2-1 | many | TRBV6-2/TRBV6-3 | TGTGCCAGCAGTTTAGAGACACCTCCAAACTTGAACAATGAGCAGTTCTTC | CASSLETPPNLNNEQFF
. | TRBJ2-5 | . | TRBV20-1 | TGCGGTGCCTCACCCCGGACCAGCTCTGGGGAGACCCAGTACTTC | CGASPRTSSGETQYF
. | TRBJ2-2 | many | TRBV10-1 | TGCGCCAGCAGTGTCGGAGGGAACACCGGGGAGCTGTTTTTT | CASSVGGNTGELFF
TRBD1 | TRBJ2-7 | many | TRBV28 | TGTGCCAGCAGGTATCCCGGGACAGGGAGCTACGAGCAGTACTTC | CASRYPGTGSYEQYF
. | TRBJ1-1 | . | TRBV18 | . | CASSPIVAPGTEVFF
. | TRBJ2-5 | many | TRBV6-1 | TGTGCCAGCAGCTGGGCAGGGAAAGAGACCCAGTACTTC | CASSWAGKETQYF
TRBD2 | TRBJ2-5 | . | TRBV7-8 | TGTGCCAGCAGCTTCTTCGCGGGAGGGATCCAAGAGACCCAGTACTTC | CASSFFAGGIQETQYF
TRBD1 | TRBJ2-5 | many | TRBV20-1 | TGCAGTGCTCCCCGGGACAGGGGAGGAGAAGAGACCCAGTACTTC | CSAPRDRGGEETQYF
. | TRBJ1-2 | many | TRBV12-3/TRBV12-4 | TGTGCCAGCAGTCAAGGGGATTCGAGTGGCTACACCTTC | CASSQGDSSGYTF
. | TRBJ2-3 | many | TRBV20-1 | TGCAGTGCTCTGGGCGGGGACGTGTTCACAGATACGCAGTATTTT | CSALGGDVFTDTQYF
TRBD2 | TRBJ2-3 | many | TRBV7-6 | TGTGCCAGCAGCTTATCGGTGCGGGGGGCACCCACAGATACGCAGTATTTT | CASSLSVRGAPTDTQYF
. | TRBJ1-5 | few | TRBV10-3 | TGTGCCATCAGTCCCCGGGCCGGGGGTAGCAATCAGCCCCAGCATTTT | CAISPRAGGSNQPQHF
. | TRBJ1-1 | few | TRBV7-2 | TGTGCCAGCAGCACCCCGAGGGGCGGCACTGAAGCTTTCTTT | CASSTPRGGTEAFF
. | TRBJ2-2 | many | TRBV19 | TGTGCCAGTAGGATAGCGGCCGGGGAGCTGTTTTTT | CASRIAAGELFF
. | TRBJ1-2 | many | TRBV2 | TGTGCCAGCAGTGAAGGGCGGGGATCGAACTATGGCTACACCTTC | CASSEGRGSNYGYTF
TRBD1 | TRBJ1-4 | few | TRBV30 | TGTGCCTGGAGTCCGACCGGGACAGTGAATGAAAAACTGTTTTTT | CAWSPTGTVNEKLFF
TRBD1 | TRBJ2-5 | many | TRBV24-1 | TGTGCCACCAGTGCCGGGACAGGGGTACGAGAGACCCAGTACTTC | CATSAGTGVRETQYF
. | TRBJ1-3 | . | TRBV6-5 | TGTGCCAGCAGACAGAATATGCCTGGAAACACCATATATTTT | CASRQNMPGNTIYF
. | TRBJ2-5 | . | TRBV7-2 | TGTGCCAGCAGCAGACTAGTTTGGGAGACCCAGTACTTC | CASSRLVWETQYF
TRBD2 | TRBJ2-1 | many | TRBV7-2 | TGTGCCAGCAGTTTTACTAGCGGGCTGAACAATGAGCAGTTCTTC | CASSFTSGLNNEQFF